These 17 T cell receptor beta chains came from one sample sequenced in a study of follicular helper T cells after annual influenza vaccination. Produced via immunoSEQ multiplex PCR; TCRdb's table is partial and in-frame only. Of roughly 14,000 clones listed, 78% are singletons. Stated time point: 2014-2015 season, pre-vaccination. Source: CXCR5- memory CD4+ T cells sorted from blood, taken on the day of influenza vaccination. The receptors were gathered from an adult who received the influenza vaccine.

This clone was seen a single time. CDR3 sequence reads: CASRRGQGARDTEAFF. CDR3 DNA: TGCGCCAGCAGGAGAGGACAGGGGGCCAGAGACACTGAAGCTTTCTTT. This chain uses TRBV23-1 with TRBJ1-1; 11 bases line up with TRBD1. TRBV23-1 is filed as an ORF, its function uncertain. This CDR3 has 16 amino acids. Trimming removed 6 bases from V and 3 bases from J; junction bases left unmatched: 9.

This clone has only a few counts. This chain links TRBV28 with TRBJ2-7, with D perhaps TRBD2 (5 bases). CDR3 size: 12 residues. Trimming took off 8 bases at V and 4 bases at J, with 12 bases between the two ends. The germline V gene encodes CDR1 MDHEN and CDR2 SYDVKM. DNA for the CDR3: TGTGCCAGCTGGTCCGGGATGTACGAGCAGTACTTC. Its translation: CASWSGMYEQYF.

The chain joins TRBV6-5 to TRBJ1-2; a weak D match, TRBD1 (6 bases). This CDR3 is 14 amino acids long. V dropped 3 bases and J dropped 5 bases, with 13 bases sitting between them. CDR1 and CDR2 (germline): MNHEY, SVGAGI. The CDR3, as DNA: TGTGCCAGCAGTTATAATTCGAGGGGGTATGGCTACACCTTC. This translates into CASSYNSRGYGYTF.

This clone was observed a handful of times. A junction boundary mismatches the germline segment, possibly from a read error. In DNA form, the CDR3 reads TGTGCCAGCAGCTTGGACCGTAATGAAAAGCTGTTTTTT. Encoded protein: CASSLDRNEKLFF. V and J are TRBV5-4 and TRBJ1-4; no firm D call. The V gene's germline CDR1 is SGHNT and CDR2 YYREEE (reference sequence). The CDR3 loop spans 13 amino acids.

In DNA form, the CDR3 reads TGCAGCGTGGCTACCACGGCAGGTCGGCAGCCCCAGCATTTT. It translates to CSVATTAGRQPQHF. The V call is TRBV29-1, the J call TRBJ1-5; D remains ambiguous. The germline V and J ends were trimmed by 6 bases and 7 bases, with 19 bases remaining between them. Germline CDR1 and CDR2: SQVTM and ANQGSEA. The CDR3 sequence is 14 residues long.

The CDR3 nucleotides read TGTGCCAGCAGCTTAACGACTGCCGATTTGGGGGATACGCAGTATTTT. This sequence encodes CASSLTTADLGDTQYF. The chain joins TRBV7-3 to TRBJ2-3, with unresolved D. Germline V gene sequence: CDR1 SGHTA, CDR2 FQGTGA. Between the trimmed V and J ends, which lost 0 bases and 6 bases, there was a span of 16 bases. The CDR3 length is 16 residues.

This clone was seen a handful of times. The chain employs TRBV7-2 and TRBJ2-7; 11 nucleotides agree with TRBD2. In germline, CDR1 is SGHTA, CDR2 FQGNSA. V lost 0 bases and J lost 2; bases outside the gene matches: 0. The CDR3 length is 15 residues. The CDR3 reads CASSLASGGAYEQYF. The CDR3 nucleotides read TGTGCCAGCAGCTTAGCTAGCGGGGGGGCCTACGAGCAGTACTTC.

The chain couples TRBV5-1 to TRBJ2-5; 7 bases align to TRBD2. This CDR3 region has 15 residues. With 0 bases clipped from V and 9 bases from J, the junction kept 11 bases outside the gene matches. The V gene's germline CDR1 is SGHRS and CDR2 YFSETQ. The CDR3 protein is CASSLEGGSTGSQYF. As DNA, the CDR3 is TGCGCCAGCAGCTTGGAGGGCGGGAGCACTGGGTCCCAGTACTTC.

The chain is built from TRBV5-8 and TRBJ1-4, with unresolved D. This CDR3 spans 15 amino acids. Germline V gene sequence: CDR1 SGHTS, CDR2 YDEGEE. The ends were cut back, 0 bases at V and 10 bases at J, with 16 bases in the middle. CDR3: CASSLVSLGPIKLFF. CDR3 sequence (DNA): TGTGCCAGCAGCTTGGTCAGCCTAGGGCCTATAAAACTGTTTTTT. Complete variable domain (other parts from reference TRBV5-8 and TRBJ1-4): EAGVTQSPTHLIKTRGQQATLRCSPISGHTSVYWYQQALGLGLQFLLWYDEGEERNRGNFPPRFSGRQFPNYSSELNVNALELEDSALYLCASSLVSLGPIKLFFGSGTQLSVL.

The rearrangement joins TRBV7-3 to TRBJ2-5, with D possibly TRBD1 on 6 matching bases. V gave up 1 base and J gave up 2 bases, with 14 bases separating them. The germline CDR1 and CDR2 sequences are SGHTA and FQGTGA. The length of the CDR3 is 16 residues. For the CDR3, the DNA is TGTGCCAGCAGCTTAAATGGCTATGGACAGCAAGAGACCCAGTACTTC. It specifies CASSLNGYGQQETQYF.

This clone was counted once. This chain joins TRBV15 and TRBJ1-2, with D tentatively TRBD1 (6 bases). V was trimmed by 0 bases and J by 3 bases, leaving 11 bases between them. Germline CDR1 reads LNHNV; CDR2 reads YYDKDF (reference sequence). This CDR3 has 15 residues. CDR3 residues: CATSRDIGQYYGYTF. In DNA form, the CDR3 reads TGTGCCACCAGCAGAGACATCGGACAGTACTATGGCTACACCTTC. Full variable domain (rest looked up from reference TRBV15 and TRBJ1-2): DAMVIQNPRYQVTQFGKPVTLSCSQTLNHNVMYWYQQKSSQAPKLLFHYYDKDFNNEADTPDNFQSRRPNTSFCFLDIRSPGLGDTAMYLCATSRDIGQYYGYTFGSGTRLTVV.

This clone turned up a few times. The chain uses TRBV25-1 and TRBJ1-6, with TRBD1 matching 7 bases. Looked up from germline, CDR1 is MGHDK and CDR2 is SYGVNS. V lost 10 bases and J lost 8; bases outside the gene matches: 8. The CDR3 loop spans 13 amino acids. The CDR3 sequence: CATRRGTDSPLHF. The CDR3 region has the DNA TGTGCCACCAGAAGGGGGACAGATTCACCCCTCCACTTT.

The rearrangement uses TRBV7-9 and TRBJ2-3; 12 bases agree with TRBD2. The ends lost 5 bases at V and 8 bases at J; junction bases unmatched: 11. The CDR3 has 16 residues. The germline V gene has CDR1 SEHNR and CDR2 FQNEAQ (reference sequence). CDR3 sequence: CASSPASGGVRVTQYF. The CDR3 nucleotides read TGTGCCAGCAGCCCTGCTAGCGGGGGGGTCAGGGTTACGCAGTATTTT.

This clone was seen a few times. The CDR3 reads CAISDPGGHQPQHF. The CDR3 nucleotides read TGTGCCATCAGTGACCCCGGGGGACATCAGCCCCAGCATTTT. The chain is built from TRBV10-3 and TRBJ1-5, with a possible D match to TRBD1 (5 bases). Per germline, CDR1 ENHRY and CDR2 SYGVKD. The CDR3 length is 14 residues. With 3 bases removed from V and 5 bases from J, the gap between germline ends came to 11 bases.

The chain is built from TRBV6-5 and TRBJ2-1; D is unclear. Deletions cut 2 bases from V and 4 bases from J, with 6 bases between. Per germline, CDR1 MNHEY and CDR2 SVGAGI. CDR3 length: 13 amino acids. For the CDR3, the DNA is TGTGCCAGCAGTTACGCGGAGTACAATGAGCAGTTCTTC. Translating it yields CASSYAEYNEQFF.

The chain joins TRBV6-1 to TRBJ1-1, with D possibly matching TRBD1 (6 bases). This CDR3 is 13 amino acids long. CDR1 is MNHNS, CDR2 SASEGT, per germline. Trimming cost V 5 bases and J 11 bases, with 18 bases left between them. CDR3 region: CASSFDRTLGAFF. In DNA form, the CDR3 reads TGTGCCAGCAGTTTTGACAGGACCCTCGGCGCTTTCTTT.

The chain couples TRBV9 to TRBJ2-2, with 10 bases aligning to TRBD2. The CDR3 is 15 amino acids. V was pared by 3 bases and J by 8 bases, with 7 bases of the junction left unmatched. In germline, CDR1 is SGDLS, CDR2 YYNGEE. DNA for the CDR3: TGTGCCAGCAGCGCCCAACCGACTAGCGGGGGGGAGCTGTTTTTT. The encoded protein is CASSAQPTSGGELFF.